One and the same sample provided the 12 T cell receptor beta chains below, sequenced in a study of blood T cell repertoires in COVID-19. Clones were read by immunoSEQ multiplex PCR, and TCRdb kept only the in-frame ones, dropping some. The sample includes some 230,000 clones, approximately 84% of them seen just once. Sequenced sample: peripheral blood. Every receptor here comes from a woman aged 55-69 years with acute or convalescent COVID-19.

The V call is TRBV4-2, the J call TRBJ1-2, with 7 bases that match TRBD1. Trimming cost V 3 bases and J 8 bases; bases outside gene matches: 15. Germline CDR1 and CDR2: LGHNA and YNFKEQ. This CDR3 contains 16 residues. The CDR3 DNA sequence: TGTGCCAGCAGCCAGGAACCAACACCTACAGGGGACGGCTACACCTTC. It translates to CASSQEPTPTGDGYTF.

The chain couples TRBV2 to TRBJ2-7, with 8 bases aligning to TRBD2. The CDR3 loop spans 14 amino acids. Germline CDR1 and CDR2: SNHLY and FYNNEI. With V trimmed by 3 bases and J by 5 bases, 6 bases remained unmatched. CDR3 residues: CASSERGAGNEQYF. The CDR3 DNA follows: TGTGCCAGCAGTGAGCGGGGGGCGGGTAACGAGCAGTACTTC.

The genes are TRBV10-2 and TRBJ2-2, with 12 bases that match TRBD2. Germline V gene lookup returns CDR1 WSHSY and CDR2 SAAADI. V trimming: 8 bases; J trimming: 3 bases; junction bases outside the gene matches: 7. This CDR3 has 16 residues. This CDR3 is CASAQLAGGYTGELFF. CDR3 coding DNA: TGCGCCAGCGCTCAACTAGCGGGGGGCTACACCGGGGAGCTGTTTTTT.

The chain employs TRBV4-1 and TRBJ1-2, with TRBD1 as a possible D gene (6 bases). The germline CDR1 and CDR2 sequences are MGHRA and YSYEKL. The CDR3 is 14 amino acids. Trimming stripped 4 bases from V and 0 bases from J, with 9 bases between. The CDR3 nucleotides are TGCGCCAGCAGCCGTACAGGGACTAACTATGGCTACACCTTC. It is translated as CASSRTGTNYGYTF.

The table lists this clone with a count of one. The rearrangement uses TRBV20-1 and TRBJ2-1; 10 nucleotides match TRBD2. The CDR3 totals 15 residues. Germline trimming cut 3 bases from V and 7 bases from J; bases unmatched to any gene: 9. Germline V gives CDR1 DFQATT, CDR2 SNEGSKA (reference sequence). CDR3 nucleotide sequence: TGCAGTGCTAGTTCCGAGCTAGCGGGGGTGAATGAGCAGTTCTTC. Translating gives CSASSELAGVNEQFF.

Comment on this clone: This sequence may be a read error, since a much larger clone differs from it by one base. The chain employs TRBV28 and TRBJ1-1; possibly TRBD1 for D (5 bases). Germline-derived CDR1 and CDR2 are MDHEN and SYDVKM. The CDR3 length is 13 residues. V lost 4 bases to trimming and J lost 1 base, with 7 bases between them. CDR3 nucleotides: TGTGCCAGCAGTTCGGGGGGGAACACTGAAGCTTTCTTT. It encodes CASSSGGNTEAFF.

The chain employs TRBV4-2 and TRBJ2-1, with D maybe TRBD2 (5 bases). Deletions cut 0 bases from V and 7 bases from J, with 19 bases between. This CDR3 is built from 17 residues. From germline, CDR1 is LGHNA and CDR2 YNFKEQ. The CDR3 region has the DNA TGTGCCAGCAGCCAAGAGGGAAGTGGCCGGGGAAAAAATGAGCAGTTCTTC. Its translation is CASSQEGSGRGKNEQFF.

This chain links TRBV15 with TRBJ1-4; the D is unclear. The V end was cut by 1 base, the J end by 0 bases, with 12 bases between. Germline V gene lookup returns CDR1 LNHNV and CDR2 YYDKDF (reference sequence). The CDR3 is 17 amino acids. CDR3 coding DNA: TGTGCCACCAGCAGAGTTGGCAGGTTCGCAACTAATGAAAAACTGTTTTTT. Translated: CATSRVGRFATNEKLFF.

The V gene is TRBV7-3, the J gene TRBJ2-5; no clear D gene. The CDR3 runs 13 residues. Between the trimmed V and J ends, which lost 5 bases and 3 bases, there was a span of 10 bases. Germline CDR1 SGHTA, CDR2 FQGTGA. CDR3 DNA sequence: TGTGCCAGCAGCCCCGGGTCAGAAGAGACCCAGTACTTC. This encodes CASSPGSEETQYF. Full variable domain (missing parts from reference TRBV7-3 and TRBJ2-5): GAGVSQTPSNKVTEKGKYVELRCDPISGHTALYWYRQSLGQGPEFLIYFQGTGAADDSGLPNDRFFAVRPEGSVSTLKIQRTERGDSAVYLCASSPGSEETQYFGPGTRLLVL.

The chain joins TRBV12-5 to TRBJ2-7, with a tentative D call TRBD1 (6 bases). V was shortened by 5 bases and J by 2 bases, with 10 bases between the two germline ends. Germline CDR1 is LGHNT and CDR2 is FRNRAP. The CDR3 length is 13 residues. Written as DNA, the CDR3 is TGTGCTAGTGGTACCGGGACAACCTACGAGCAGTACTTC. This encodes CASGTGTTYEQYF.

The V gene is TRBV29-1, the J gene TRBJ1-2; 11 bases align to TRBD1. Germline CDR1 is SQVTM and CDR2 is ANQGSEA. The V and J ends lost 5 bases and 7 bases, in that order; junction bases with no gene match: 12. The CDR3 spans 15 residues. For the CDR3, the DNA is TGCAGCGTTAGGGACAGGGGGGAAAGTAGCGGTGGCTACACCTTC. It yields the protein CSVRDRGESSGGYTF.

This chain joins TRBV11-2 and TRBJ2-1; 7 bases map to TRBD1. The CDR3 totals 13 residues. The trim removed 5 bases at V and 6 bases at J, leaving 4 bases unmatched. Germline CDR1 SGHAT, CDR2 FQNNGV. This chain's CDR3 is CASSPGTANEQFF. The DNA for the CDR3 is TGTGCCAGCAGCCCCGGGACAGCCAATGAGCAGTTCTTC.